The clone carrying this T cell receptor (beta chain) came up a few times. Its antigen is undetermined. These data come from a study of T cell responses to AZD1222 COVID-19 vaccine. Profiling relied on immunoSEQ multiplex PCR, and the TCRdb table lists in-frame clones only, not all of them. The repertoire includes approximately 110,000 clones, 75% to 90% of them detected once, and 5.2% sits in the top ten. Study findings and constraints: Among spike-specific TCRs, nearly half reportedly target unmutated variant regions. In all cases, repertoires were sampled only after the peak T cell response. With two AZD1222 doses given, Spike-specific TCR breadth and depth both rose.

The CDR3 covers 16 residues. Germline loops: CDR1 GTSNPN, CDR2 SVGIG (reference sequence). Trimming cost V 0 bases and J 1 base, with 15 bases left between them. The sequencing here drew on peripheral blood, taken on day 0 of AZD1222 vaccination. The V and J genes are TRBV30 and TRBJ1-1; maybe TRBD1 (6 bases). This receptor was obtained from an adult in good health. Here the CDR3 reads CAWSVAGGEGNTEAFF. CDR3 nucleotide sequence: TGTGCCTGGAGTGTCGCGGGGGGCGAGGGGAACACTGAAGCTTTCTTT.